A single sample is the source of the 27 T cell receptor beta chains below, sequenced in a study of T cell repertoires in cytomegalovirus infection (dated by TCRdb to about 2019). Instrument used: Illumina HiSeq 1500. TCRdb redid the processing of the public reads, applying fastp at Q25 and MiXCR, and retained in-frame beta chains. Each CDR3 protein gets just one entry, which takes the most common genes and DNA from the rows behind it. Counted in this sample were roughly 300,000 distinct CDR3 sequences; over 7.5% of them appeared once. The biggest ten clones account for 3.5% to 4.5% of the sample. The material sequenced was PBMCs. Receptor source: a human donor in good health (CMV status not recorded). Some clones in this sample may be carry-over from other donors' samples.

This clonotype showed up many times. The CDR3: CASSPQVGRTKNIQYF. CDR3 DNA sequence: TGTGCCAGCAGCCCTCAAGTGGGCAGGACCAAAAACATTCAGTACTTC. This chain uses TRBV6-2 or TRBV6-3 with TRBJ2-4; D is ambiguous. V was cut by 6 bases and J by 2 bases, with 17 bases left in between. CDR1 MNHEY and CDR2 SVGEGT come from the germline V gene. This CDR3 contains 16 residues.

The DNA of the CDR3 is TGTGCCAGCAGCCAAGATGAAGGAAACTATGGCTACACCTTC. It translates to CASSQDEGNYGYTF. This chain links TRBV4-2 with TRBJ1-2; D is undetermined. Trimming stripped 0 bases from V and 2 bases from J, with 7 bases between. This CDR3 is 14 amino acids long. In germline, CDR1 is LGHNA, CDR2 YNFKEQ.

This clonotype was picked up many times. The gene calls are TRBV2 and TRBJ2-5; D gene unclear. Trimming pared 6 bases from V and 2 bases from J, leaving 10 bases between. The CDR3 runs 13 residues. Germline-derived CDR1 and CDR2 are SNHLY and FYNNEI. In nucleotides, the CDR3 is TGTGCCAGCAGGGTCTGGGGACAAGAGACCCAGTACTTC. Its protein is CASRVWGQETQYF.

The CDR3 DNA reads TGCAGTGCCCACCCAGGACAGGGGGCTTATAGCAATCAGCCCCAGCATTTT. Its protein is CSAHPGQGAYSNQPQHF. The chain combines TRBV20-1 with TRBJ1-5; 11 bases agree with TRBD1. Unmatched junction bases numbered 10, after V lost 6 bases and J lost 0 bases. Germline V gene lookup returns CDR1 DFQATT and CDR2 SNEGSKA (reference sequence). This CDR3 is built from 17 residues.

This clonotype was seen at least ten times. This sequence joins TRBV28 and TRBJ2-1; TRBD2 aligns across 8 bases. The J segment lost 7 bases and the V segment lost 6 bases, leaving 14 bases of the junction unmatched. Germline lookup yields CDR1 MDHEN and CDR2 SYDVKM. This CDR3 has 16 amino acids. CDR3 DNA: TGTGCCAGCAGAGTGCCCGGGGGGGGAGGCTGGAATGAGCAGTTCTTC. Translating gives CASRVPGGGGWNEQFF.

This clonotype occurred many times. V is TRBV7-2 and J is TRBJ2-1, with D perhaps being TRBD1 or TRBD2 (5 bases each). The CDR3 length is 13 residues. Germline CDR1 reads SGHTA; CDR2 reads FQGNSA. Trimming stripped 7 bases from V and 6 bases from J, with 13 bases between. CDR3 in DNA: TGTGCCAGCACCATCGGGGCCATCAATGAGCAGTTCTTC. Protein product: CASTIGAINEQFF.

The chain recombines TRBV18 with TRBJ1-2, with D tentatively TRBD1 (5 bases). V was trimmed by 2 bases and J by 6 bases, leaving 10 bases between them. Germline V gene sequence: CDR1 KGHSH, CDR2 LQKENI. The CDR3 sequence is 13 residues long. The CDR3 DNA follows: TGTGCCAGCTCACCAGGGCCCAGGGATGGCTACACCTTC. It encodes CASSPGPRDGYTF.

This clonotype was counted many times. The V call is TRBV28, the J call TRBJ2-3; no clear D gene. CDR3 length equals 15 residues. The V end lost 3 bases, the J end lost 1 base, and 11 bases lay between the germline ends. Germline lookup yields CDR1 MDHEN and CDR2 SYDVKM. As DNA, the CDR3 is TGTGCCAGCAGTTTCGACCTCGTAGGCACAGATACGCAGTATTTT. It is translated as CASSFDLVGTDTQYF.

There are many counts of this clonotype. The CDR3 DNA is TGTGCCAGCAGCCCCTTCCGGGAGGTCGACGAGCAGTACTTC. Its translation is CASSPFREVDEQYF. The chain has TRBV5-4 and TRBJ2-7; 7 nucleotides match TRBD2. The CDR3 is made up of 14 amino acids. Germline V gene sequence: CDR1 SGHNT, CDR2 YYREEE (reference sequence). The ends lost 4 bases at V and 5 bases at J; junction bases unmatched: 9.

This chain uses TRBV11-1 with TRBJ2-7; D may be TRBD2 (6 bases). Germline CDR1 is SGHAT and CDR2 is FQDESV (reference sequence). V lost 5 bases and J lost 6, with 14 bases in between. This CDR3 contains 13 residues. The CDR3 sequence is CASSLPPGGEQYF. CDR3 nucleotides: TGTGCCAGCAGCCTACCCCCCGGGGGCGAGCAGTACTTC.

V and J are TRBV20-1 and TRBJ2-3; 11 nucleotides match TRBD2. There are 16 residues in the CDR3. Germline V gene sequence: CDR1 DFQATT, CDR2 SNEGSKA (reference sequence). V was clipped by 1 base and J by 3 bases; unmatched bases: 6. CDR3 loop: CSARVLTSGVTDTQYF. CDR3 bases: TGCAGTGCTAGAGTTCTGACTAGCGGGGTTACAGATACGCAGTATTTT.

The CDR3 is CASSLKGTDTQYF. CDR3 DNA: TGTGCCAGCAGTTTAAAGGGCACAGATACGCAGTATTTT. The chain joins TRBV27 to TRBJ2-3, with D hard to call. The CDR3 loop spans 13 amino acids. V shed 2 bases and J shed 1 base, with 4 bases lying between them. Looked up from germline, CDR1 is MNHEY and CDR2 is SMNVEV (reference sequence).

There are many counts of this clonotype. The chain has TRBV7-8 and TRBJ2-3; D gene uncertain. The CDR3 is made up of 14 amino acids. Deletions cut 1 base from V and 0 bases from J, with 5 bases between. CDR1 SGHVS and CDR2 FQNEAQ come from the germline V gene. CDR3 DNA sequence: TGTGCCAGCAGCTTAGATTTGAGCACAGATACGCAGTATTTT. It encodes CASSLDLSTDTQYF.

This clonotype was counted many times. This chain links TRBV24-1 with TRBJ2-7, with D unresolved. Germline lookup yields CDR1 KGHDR and CDR2 SFDVKD. The CDR3 has 14 amino acids. The V end lost 10 bases, the J end lost 2 bases, and 17 bases lay between the germline ends. CDR3 nucleotide sequence: TGTGCCACGATCGAAGTTATAAAGGCCTACGAGCAGTACTTC. Its protein product is CATIEVIKAYEQYF.

The chain has TRBV11-2 and TRBJ2-1, with TRBD2 matching over 15 bases. CDR1 is SGHAT and CDR2 is FQNNGV in the germline V gene. J was trimmed by 7 bases and V by 1 base; bases with no gene match: 23. The length of the CDR3 is 23 residues. CDR3 nucleotide sequence: TGTGCCAGCAGCTTAGCCCCGGGACAGAGACCTGGACTAGCGGGAGGGCCCTTGAATGAGCAGTTCTTC. This codes for CASSLAPGQRPGLAGGPLNEQFF.

To note about this clonotype: The junction shows a germline mismatch at one end, possibly a read error. V usage is TRBV25-1 and J usage is TRBJ2-5; D is ambiguous. The CDR3 is 14 residues long. The germline V gene has CDR1 MGHDK and CDR2 SYGVNS. CDR3 DNA: TGTGCCATCAGTGAATATGATCCTCGGGAGACCCAGTACTTC. Amino acids: CAISEYDPRETQYF.

This clonotype was counted only a few times. The chain couples TRBV6-2 or TRBV6-3 to TRBJ2-4; TRBD2 aligns across 11 bases. The CDR3 runs to 17 residues. After removal of 1 base from V and 2 bases from J, the junction contained 4 bases not matched to a gene. Germline assignment: CDR1 MNHEY and CDR2 SVGEGT. The CDR3 sequence is CASSYWGTSGTKNIQYF. As DNA, the CDR3 is TGTGCCAGCAGTTACTGGGGGACTAGCGGAACCAAAAACATTCAGTACTTC.

This clonotype was detected only a few times. A much larger clone is a single base away; this may be a read error. The chain couples TRBV6-6 to TRBJ1-1; D remains unclear. CDR3 size: 12 residues. Germline V gene sequence: CDR1 MNHNY, CDR2 SVGAGI (reference sequence). V lost 3 bases to trimming and J lost 1 base, with 3 bases between them. This CDR3 reads CASSYRNTEAFF. As DNA, the CDR3 is TGTGCCAGCAGTTATCGGAACACTGAAGCTTTCTTT.

The chain has TRBV12-3 or TRBV12-4 and TRBJ2-2; D is possibly TRBD2 (5 bases). This CDR3 contains 16 residues. The ends were cut back, 10 bases at V and 5 bases at J, with 23 bases in the middle. This CDR3 reads CATGPTRGMRTGELFF. The CDR3 bases are TGTGCCACTGGACCCACGAGAGGGATGAGGACCGGGGAGCTGTTTTTT.

CDR3 sequence: CASSLGRTSGRSSYEQYF. For the CDR3, the DNA is TGTGCCAGCAGCTTAGGAAGGACTAGCGGGAGGAGCTCCTACGAGCAGTACTTC. The V gene is TRBV7-8, the J gene TRBJ2-7, with 14 bases identical to TRBD2. The CDR3 sequence is 18 residues long. CDR1 and CDR2 from the germline V gene are SGHVS and FQNEAQ. The ends lost 1 base at V and 0 bases at J; junction bases unmatched: 5.

This clonotype was observed at least ten times. This chain links TRBV12-3 or TRBV12-4 with TRBJ1-2; D uncertain. CDR3 length: 11 amino acids. Between the trimmed V and J ends, which lost 7 bases and 4 bases, there was a span of 7 bases. This CDR3 reads CASKQLYGYTF. The CDR3 nucleotides read TGTGCCAGCAAGCAGCTCTATGGCTACACCTTC.

This clonotype was seen at least ten times. The CDR3, as DNA: TGTGCCAGCAGACGCCTCCCGGGACAGAGCTATAGCAATCAGCCCCAGCATTTT. Its translation: CASRRLPGQSYSNQPQHF. The chain is built from TRBV6-1 and TRBJ1-5; 7 bases agree with TRBD1. The ends lost 6 bases at V and 0 bases at J; junction bases unmatched: 14. This CDR3 region has 18 residues. Germline CDR1 is MNHNS and CDR2 is SASEGT.

This clonotype appeared many times. This chain uses TRBV7-3 with TRBJ2-1; the match to TRBD2 covers 9 bases. CDR3 length equals 15 residues. Per the germline V gene, CDR1 is SGHTA and CDR2 is FQGTGA. The V gene end was trimmed by 6 bases and the J gene end by 7 bases; junction bases not matched to a gene: 10. CDR3 in DNA: TGTGCCAGCAGTTTCTCAGCGGGAGGCATGAATGAGCAGTTCTTC. Amino acids: CASSFSAGGMNEQFF.

V gene TRBV10-3 combines with J gene TRBJ1-6; D is unresolved. Germline CDR1 and CDR2: ENHRY and SYGVKD. The V and J ends lost 4 bases and 5 bases respectively, with 6 bases between them. The CDR3 sequence is 13 residues long. CDR3 DNA sequence: TGTGCCATCAGTGGGCCGGATAATTCACCCCTCCACTTT. Its protein product is CAISGPDNSPLHF.

This clonotype was counted between two and nine times. The V and J genes are TRBV10-2 and TRBJ2-7, with D unresolved. V shed 4 bases and J shed 2 bases, with 15 bases lying between them. CDR1 and CDR2 (germline): WSHSY, SAAADI. CDR3 length equals 15 residues. CDR3: CASSVRPPTPYEQYF. As DNA, the CDR3 is TGCGCCAGCAGTGTAAGACCCCCAACCCCCTACGAGCAGTACTTC.

This clonotype was counted a few times. The chain joins TRBV7-2 to TRBJ1-4; D gene unclear. The CDR3 is 15 residues long. The germline V gene has CDR1 SGHTA and CDR2 FQGNSA. Between the trimmed V and J ends, which lost 1 base and 4 bases, there was a span of 10 bases. This CDR3 reads CASSLEGQNNEKLFF. CDR3 nucleotides: TGTGCCAGCAGCTTAGAGGGCCAGAATAATGAAAAACTGTTTTTT.

The chain combines TRBV9 with TRBJ2-1, with 8 bases matching TRBD2. Losses at the gene ends were 4 bases for V and 3 bases for J; bases not matched to a gene: 6. From germline, CDR1 is SGDLS and CDR2 YYNGEE. The CDR3 covers 15 residues. This CDR3 is CASSSGGDLYNEQFF. The CDR3 DNA is TGTGCCAGCAGCTCCGGGGGGGACCTCTACAATGAGCAGTTCTTC.